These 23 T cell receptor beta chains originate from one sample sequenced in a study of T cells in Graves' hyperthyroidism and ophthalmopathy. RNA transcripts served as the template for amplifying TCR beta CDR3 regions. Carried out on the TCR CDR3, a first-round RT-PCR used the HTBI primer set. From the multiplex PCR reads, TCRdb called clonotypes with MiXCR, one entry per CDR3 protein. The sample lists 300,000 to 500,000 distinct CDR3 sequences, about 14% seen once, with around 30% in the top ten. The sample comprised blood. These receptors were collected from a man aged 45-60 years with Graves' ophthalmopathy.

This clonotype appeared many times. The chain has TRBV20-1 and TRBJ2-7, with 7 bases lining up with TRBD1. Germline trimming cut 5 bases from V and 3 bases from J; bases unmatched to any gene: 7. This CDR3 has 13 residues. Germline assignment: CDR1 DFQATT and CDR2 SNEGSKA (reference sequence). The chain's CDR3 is CSAGETGLYEQYF. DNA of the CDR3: TGCAGTGCTGGGGAGACAGGGCTCTACGAGCAGTACTTC.

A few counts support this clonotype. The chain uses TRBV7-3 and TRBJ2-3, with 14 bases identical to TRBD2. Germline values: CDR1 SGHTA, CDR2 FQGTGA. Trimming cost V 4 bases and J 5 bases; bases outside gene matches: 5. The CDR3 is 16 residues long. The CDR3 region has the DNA TGTGCCAGCAGCTCGCGACTAGCGGGAGGGATAGATACGCAGTATTTT. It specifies CASSSRLAGGIDTQYF. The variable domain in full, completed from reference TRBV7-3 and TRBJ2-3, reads GAGVSQTPSNKVTEKGKYVELRCDPISGHTALYWYRQSLGQGPEFLIYFQGTGAADDSGLPNDRFFAVRPEGSVSTLKIQRTERGDSAVYLCASSSRLAGGIDTQYFGPGTRLTVL.

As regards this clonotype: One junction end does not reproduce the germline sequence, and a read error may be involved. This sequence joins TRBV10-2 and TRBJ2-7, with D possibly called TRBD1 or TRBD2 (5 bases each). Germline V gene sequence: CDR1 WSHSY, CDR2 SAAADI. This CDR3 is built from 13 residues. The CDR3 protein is CASRVGGTYERYF. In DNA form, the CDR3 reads TGCGCCAGCAGGGTTGGGGGAACCTACGAGCGGTACTTC.

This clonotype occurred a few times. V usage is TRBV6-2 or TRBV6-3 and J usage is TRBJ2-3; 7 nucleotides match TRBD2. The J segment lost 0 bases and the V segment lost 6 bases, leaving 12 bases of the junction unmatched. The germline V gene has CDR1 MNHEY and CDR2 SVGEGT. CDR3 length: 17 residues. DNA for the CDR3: TGTGCCAGCAGAGACACGTCCCTAGCGGAGAGCACAGATACGCAGTATTTT. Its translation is CASRDTSLAESTDTQYF.

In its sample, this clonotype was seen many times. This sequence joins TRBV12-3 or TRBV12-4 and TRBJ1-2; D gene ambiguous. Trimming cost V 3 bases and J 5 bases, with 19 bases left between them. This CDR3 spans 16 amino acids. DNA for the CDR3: TGTGCCAGCAGTTTGGCAGGTCGAGAGCCTCATTATGGCTACACCTTC. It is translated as CASSLAGREPHYGYTF.

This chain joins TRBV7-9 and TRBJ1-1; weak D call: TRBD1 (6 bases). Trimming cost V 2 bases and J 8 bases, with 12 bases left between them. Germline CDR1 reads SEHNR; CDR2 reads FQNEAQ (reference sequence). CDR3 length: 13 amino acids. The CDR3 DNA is TGTGCCAGCAGCTTAACCAGGACAGTGGAAGCTTTCTTT. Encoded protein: CASSLTRTVEAFF.

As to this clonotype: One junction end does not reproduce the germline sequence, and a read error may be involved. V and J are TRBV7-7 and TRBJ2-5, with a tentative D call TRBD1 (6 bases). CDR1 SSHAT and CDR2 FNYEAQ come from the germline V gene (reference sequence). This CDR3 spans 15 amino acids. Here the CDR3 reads CASSPLSSTGETQYF. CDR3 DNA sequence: TGTGCTAGCAGCCCCCTAAGCAGCACAGGGGAGACCCAGTACTTC.

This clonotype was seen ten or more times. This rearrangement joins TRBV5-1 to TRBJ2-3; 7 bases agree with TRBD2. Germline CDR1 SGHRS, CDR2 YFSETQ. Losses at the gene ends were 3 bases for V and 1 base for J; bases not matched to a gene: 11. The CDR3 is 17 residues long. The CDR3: CASSSETSSIRTDTQYF. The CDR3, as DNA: TGCGCCAGCAGCTCGGAGACTAGCAGTATTCGCACAGATACGCAGTATTTT. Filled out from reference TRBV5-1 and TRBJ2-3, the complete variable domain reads KAGVTQTPRYLIKTRGQQVTLSCSPISGHRSVSWYQQTPGQGLQFLFEYFSETQRNKGNFPGRFSGRQFSNSRSEMNVSTLELGDSALYLCASSSETSSIRTDTQYFGPGTRLTVL.

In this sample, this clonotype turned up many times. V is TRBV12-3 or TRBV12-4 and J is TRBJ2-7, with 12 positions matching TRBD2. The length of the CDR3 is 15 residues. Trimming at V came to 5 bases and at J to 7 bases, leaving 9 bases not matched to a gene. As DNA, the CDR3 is TGTGCCAGCAGTCCACTAGCGGGAGGTTCTGGGGAGCAGTACTTC. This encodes CASSPLAGGSGEQYF.

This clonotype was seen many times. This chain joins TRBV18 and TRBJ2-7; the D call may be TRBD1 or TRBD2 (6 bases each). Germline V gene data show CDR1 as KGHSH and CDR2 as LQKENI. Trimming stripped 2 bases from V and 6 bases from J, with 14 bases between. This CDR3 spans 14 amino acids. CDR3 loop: CASSPNRDSGEQYF. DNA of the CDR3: TGTGCCAGCTCACCAAACAGGGACTCGGGCGAGCAGTACTTC.

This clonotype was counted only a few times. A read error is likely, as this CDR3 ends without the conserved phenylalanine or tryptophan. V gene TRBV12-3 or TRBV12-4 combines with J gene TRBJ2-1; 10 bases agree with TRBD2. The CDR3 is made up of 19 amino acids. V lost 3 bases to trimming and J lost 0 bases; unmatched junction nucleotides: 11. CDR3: CASSLLAGGRFSSYNEQFS. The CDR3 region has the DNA TGTGCCAGCAGTTTGTTAGCGGGGGGCCGTTTTAGCTCCTACAATGAGCAGTTCTCC.

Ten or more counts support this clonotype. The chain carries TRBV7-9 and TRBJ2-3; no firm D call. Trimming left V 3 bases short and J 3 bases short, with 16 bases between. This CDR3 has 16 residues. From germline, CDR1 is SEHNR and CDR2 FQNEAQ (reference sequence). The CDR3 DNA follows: TGTGCCAGCAGCTTCCAACACCTTATAGTAACAGATACGCAGTATTTT. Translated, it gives CASSFQHLIVTDTQYF.

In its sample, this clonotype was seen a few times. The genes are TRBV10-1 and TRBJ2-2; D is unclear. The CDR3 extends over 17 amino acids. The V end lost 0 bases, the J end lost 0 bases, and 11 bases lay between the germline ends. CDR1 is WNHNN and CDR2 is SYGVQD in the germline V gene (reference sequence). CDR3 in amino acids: CASSESVSRSNTGELFF. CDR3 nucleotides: TGCGCCAGCAGTGAGTCGGTCTCTAGGTCGAACACCGGGGAGCTGTTTTTT.

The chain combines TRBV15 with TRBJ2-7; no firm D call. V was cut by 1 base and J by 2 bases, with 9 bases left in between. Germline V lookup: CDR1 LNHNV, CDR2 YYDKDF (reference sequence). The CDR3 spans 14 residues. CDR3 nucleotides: TGTGCCACCAGCAGAGGTCTAGGTCCCTACGAGCAGTACTTC. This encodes CATSRGLGPYEQYF. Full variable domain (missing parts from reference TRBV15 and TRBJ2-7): DAMVIQNPRYQVTQFGKPVTLSCSQTLNHNVMYWYQQKSSQAPKLLFHYYDKDFNNEADTPDNFQSRRPNTSFCFLDIRSPGLGDTAMYLCATSRGLGPYEQYFGPGTRLTVT.

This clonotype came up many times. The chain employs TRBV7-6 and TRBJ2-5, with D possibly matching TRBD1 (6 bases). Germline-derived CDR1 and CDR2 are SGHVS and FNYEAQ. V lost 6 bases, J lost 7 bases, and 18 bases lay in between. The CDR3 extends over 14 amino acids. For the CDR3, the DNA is TGTGCCAGCAGTCAAACAGGGCCTGCCCTGACCCAGTACTTC. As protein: CASSQTGPALTQYF.

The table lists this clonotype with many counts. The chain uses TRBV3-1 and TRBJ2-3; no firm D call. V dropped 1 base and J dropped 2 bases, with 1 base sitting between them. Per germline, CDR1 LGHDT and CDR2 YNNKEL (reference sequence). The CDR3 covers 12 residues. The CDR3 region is CASSQVTDTQYF. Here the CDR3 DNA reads TGTGCCAGCAGCCAAGTCACAGATACGCAGTATTTT.

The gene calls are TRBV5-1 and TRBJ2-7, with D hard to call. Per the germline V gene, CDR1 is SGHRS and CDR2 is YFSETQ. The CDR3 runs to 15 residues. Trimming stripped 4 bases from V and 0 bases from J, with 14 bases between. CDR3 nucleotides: TGCGCCAGCAGCCCCAGTACTTACCACTCCTACGAGCAGTACTTC. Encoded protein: CASSPSTYHSYEQYF.

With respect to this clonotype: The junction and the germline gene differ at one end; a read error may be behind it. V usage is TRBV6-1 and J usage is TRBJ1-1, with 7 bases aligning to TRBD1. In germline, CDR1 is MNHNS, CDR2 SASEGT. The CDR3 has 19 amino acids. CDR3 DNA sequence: TGTGCCAGCAGTGAAGCTAGGACAGGAGAGAGGGTGGGCGGCACTGAAGCTCTCTTT. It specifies CASSEARTGERVGGTEALF.

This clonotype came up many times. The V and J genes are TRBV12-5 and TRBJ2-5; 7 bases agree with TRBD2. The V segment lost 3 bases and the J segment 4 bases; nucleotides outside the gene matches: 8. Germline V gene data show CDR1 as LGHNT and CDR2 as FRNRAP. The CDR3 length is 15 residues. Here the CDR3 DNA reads TGTGCTAGTGGTTTATTCGGCGGGAGTCCAGAGACCCAGTACTTC. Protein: CASGLFGGSPETQYF.

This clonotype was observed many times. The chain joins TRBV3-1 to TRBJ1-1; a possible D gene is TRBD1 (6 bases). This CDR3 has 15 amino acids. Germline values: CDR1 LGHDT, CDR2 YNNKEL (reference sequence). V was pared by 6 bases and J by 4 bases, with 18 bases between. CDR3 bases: TGTGCCAGCAGTACAAGACATCGAGGGGGCACTGAAGCTTTCTTT. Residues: CASSTRHRGGTEAFF.

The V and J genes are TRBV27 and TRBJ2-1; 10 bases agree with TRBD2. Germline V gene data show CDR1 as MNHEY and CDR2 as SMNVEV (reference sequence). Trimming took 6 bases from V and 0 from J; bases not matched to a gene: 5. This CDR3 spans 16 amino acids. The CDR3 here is CASRASGSGSYNEQFF. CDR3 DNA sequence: TGTGCCAGCAGGGCTAGCGGGAGTGGCTCCTACAATGAGCAGTTCTTC.

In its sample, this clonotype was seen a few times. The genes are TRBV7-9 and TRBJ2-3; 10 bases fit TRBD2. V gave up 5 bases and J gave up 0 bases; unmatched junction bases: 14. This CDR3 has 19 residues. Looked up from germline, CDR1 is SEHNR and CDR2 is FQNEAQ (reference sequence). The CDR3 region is CASSRTTSGTLFSTDTQYF. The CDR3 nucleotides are TGTGCCAGCAGCCGTACAACTAGCGGGACCCTTTTTAGCACAGATACGCAGTATTTT.

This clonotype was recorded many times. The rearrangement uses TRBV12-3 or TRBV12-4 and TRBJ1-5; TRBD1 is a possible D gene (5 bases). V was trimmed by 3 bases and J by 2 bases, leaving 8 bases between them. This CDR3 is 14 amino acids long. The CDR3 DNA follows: TGTGCCAGCAGTTTCCAGGGTGGCAATCAGCCCCAGCATTTT. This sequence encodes CASSFQGGNQPQHF.